The clone carrying this T cell receptor (beta chain) was counted only a few times. Its target is not known. Sample-barcoded 5' priming and a J-beta primer mix drove a second PCR of roughly 7 to 11 cycles. Every cDNA was tagged by a template-switch adaptor with 12 random nucleotides. TCRdb reprocessed the 5' RACE reads with MiXCR, giving one entry per CDR3 protein. The sample yields about 1 million distinct CDR3 sequences, under 45% seen once. These data belong to a study of blood T cells in healthy people across ages. The germline CDR1 and CDR2 sequences are PRHDT and FYEKMQ (reference sequence). Trimming pared 5 bases from V and 3 bases from J, leaving 12 bases between. The CDR3 length is 14 residues. Study-wide points: Conclusively comparing naive with antigen-experienced cells was impossible with unsorted PBMCs. Researchers judged that diversity estimates from one million T cells fell short of true values.

The sequence was collected from a woman aged 55-69 years in good health. The chain joins TRBV13 to TRBJ2-3; no clear D gene. Sequencing input: blood. The CDR3 sequence: CASSPPSATDTQYF. For the CDR3, the DNA is TGTGCCAGCAGCCCCCCCTCCGCGACAGATACGCAGTATTTT. Filled out from reference TRBV13 and TRBJ2-3, the complete variable domain reads AAGVIQSPRHLIKEKRETATLKCYPIPRHDTVYWYQQGPGQDPQFLISFYEKMQSDKGSIPDRFSAQQFSDYHSELNMSSLELGDSALYFCASSPPSATDTQYFGPGTRLTVL.